This record looks at one T cell receptor (beta chain) sequence and its context. Which antigen it targets is not known. Base qualities are not recorded, but no much larger clone differs from it by a single base. This sample stems from a study of PD-1 blockade in classical Hodgkin lymphoma (dated by TCRdb to about 2020). For context, the study as a whole: Nivolumab dosing was 3 mg/kg intravenously every 2 weeks, continuing until either disease progression or unacceptable toxicity. The study used TCR beta sequencing and CyTOF to define a peripheral blood immune signature of response to PD-1 blockade in classical Hodgkin lymphoma.

The Qiagen DNeasy kit was used to extract genomic DNA both from unsorted PBMCs and from the negatively selected CD4+ and CD8+ fractions. Using primers that anneal to V and J segments, immunoSEQ multiplex PCR amplified the TCR beta CDR3 regions. A synthetic immune receptor repertoire was used to minimize amplification bias, and remaining bias was computationally removed after sequencing. The authors processed their data as follows. Custom Python scripts were used to quantify repertoire diversity as the Shannon entropy index. Unsorted, CD4+ and CD8+ repertoires were analyzed separately, except in combined analyses where CD4+ and CD8+ sequences were merged in silico. A clone counted as expanded when the clone's frequency after treatment rose at least 2-fold relative to C1D1, and clones undetected at baseline were given a pseudocount of 0.5. Clones with 0 or 1 copy at C1D1 were defined as singleton clones, while clones with 2 or more copies were defined as non-singleton clones. Clones expanded in unsorted samples were labelled as CD4+, CD8+ or unknown by matching protein sequences in sorted samples from the same patient. Wilcoxon tests on paired samples were used to test changes in diversity from C1D1 to C4D1. Imported from immuneACCESS, the table was reduced by TCRdb to in-frame sequences with V and J called. These copies leave out some clones; in studies compared against another copy, an unresolved V gene accounts for under half, and the cause of the remainder is not known. V and J calls plus clone size are reproduced from that table; the DNA served to infer D and trimming. The sample table shows about 58,000 clones, and approximately 89% are seen once. The ten biggest clones cover about 9.4% of the sample.

As encoded in the germline V gene (reference sequence), CDR1 is LNHDA while CDR2 is SQIVND. From the cysteine through the phenylalanine, the CDR3 covers 14 amino acids. CDR3 DNA only is kept here, 42 bases in frame from base 1. V has 10 bases trimmed and J has 4 bases trimmed; junction bases matching no gene number 11. Study-wide conclusions, independent of this receptor: The study was limited to a single clinical trial cohort, and causes of repertoire differences, possibly disease activity or prior therapy, remained undefined. Lower diversity was seen in patients whose nivolumab began less than 1 year after ASCT, and these patients were left out of later analyses so that immune reconstitution would not confound the results. Baseline TCR diversity was reported to be lower in newly diagnosed patients than in healthy donors and to be lower still in relapsed/refractory patients. A significant rise by C4D1 was seen in CD4+ but not CD8+ TCR diversity (p=0.0027 vs p=0.16), with the rise being most apparent in complete responders (p=0.02). Trial patients achieving complete response had baseline diversity similar to newly diagnosed patients, whereas partial responders and progressors had significantly lower diversity.

In light of the paper, this sample's time point label describes: cycle 2 day 1 (C2D1) of nivolumab. Every trial patient had relapsed after autologous stem cell transplantation, and cohorts A, B and C differed in prior brentuximab vedotin exposure. The trial cohort included 50 to 70 patients with relapsed/refractory classical Hodgkin lymphoma, and each patient had a best overall response of complete response, partial response or progressive disease. Single-agent nivolumab was administered to trial patients in the multi-cohort phase II CheckMate 205 trial. An independent review committee assessed best overall response using the 2007 International Working Group response criteria. Trial PBMCs were collected just before the start of nivolumab (C1D1) and during therapy at cycle 2 day 1 and cycle 4 day 1. Peripheral blood was collected in 8 mL Vacutainer Cell Preparation Tubes, from which PBMCs were isolated by centrifugation and then cryopreserved.

Rearrangement joined TRBV19 to TRBJ1-2, with TRBD1 matching 8 junction bases. The sequencing used peripheral blood mononuclear cells (PBMCs), collected before the second cycle of nivolumab. This TCR was recovered from a human donor with classical Hodgkin lymphoma. The CDR3 sequence is CATTTQTGGYGYTF. In nucleotide form, the sequence is TGTGCCACCACAACCCAAACAGGGGGCTATGGCTACACCTTC. With the portions outside the CDR3 filled from the reference TRBV19 and TRBJ1-2 genes, the complete variable region becomes DGGITQSPKYLFRKEGQNVTLSCEQNLNHDAMYWYRQDPGQGLRLIYYSQIVNDFQKGDIAEGYSVSREKKESFPLTVTSAQKNPTAFYLCATTTQTGGYGYTFGSGTRLTVV.